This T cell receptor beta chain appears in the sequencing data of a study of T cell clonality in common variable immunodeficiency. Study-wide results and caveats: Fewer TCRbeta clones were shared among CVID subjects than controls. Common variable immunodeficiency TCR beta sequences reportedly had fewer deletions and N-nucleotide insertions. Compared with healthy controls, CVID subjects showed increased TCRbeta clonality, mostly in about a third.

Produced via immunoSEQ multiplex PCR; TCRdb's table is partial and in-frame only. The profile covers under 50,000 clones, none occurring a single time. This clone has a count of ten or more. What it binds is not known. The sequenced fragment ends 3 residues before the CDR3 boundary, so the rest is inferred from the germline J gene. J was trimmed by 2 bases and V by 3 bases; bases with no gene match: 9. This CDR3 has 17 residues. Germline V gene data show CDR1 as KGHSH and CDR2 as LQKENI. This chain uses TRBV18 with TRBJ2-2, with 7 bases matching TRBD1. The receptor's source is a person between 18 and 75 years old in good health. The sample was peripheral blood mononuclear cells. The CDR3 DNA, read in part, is TGTGCCAGCTCACCCTCCGACAGGGCTCCTAACACCGGGGAG. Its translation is CASSPSDRAPNTGE. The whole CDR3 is CASSPSDRAPNTGELFF.